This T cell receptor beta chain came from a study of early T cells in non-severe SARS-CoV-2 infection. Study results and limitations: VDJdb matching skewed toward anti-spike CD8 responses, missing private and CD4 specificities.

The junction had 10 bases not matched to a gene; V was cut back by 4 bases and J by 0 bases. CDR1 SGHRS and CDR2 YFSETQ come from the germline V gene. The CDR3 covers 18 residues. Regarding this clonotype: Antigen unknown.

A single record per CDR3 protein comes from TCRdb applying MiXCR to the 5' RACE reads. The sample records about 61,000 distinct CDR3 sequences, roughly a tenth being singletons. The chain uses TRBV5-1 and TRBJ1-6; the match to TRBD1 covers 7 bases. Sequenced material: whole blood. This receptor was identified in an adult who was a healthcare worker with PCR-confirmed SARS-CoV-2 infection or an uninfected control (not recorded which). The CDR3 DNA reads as TGCGCCAGCAGCCCAGGGACAGAACTACGCTCCTATAATTCACCCCTCCACTTT. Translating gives CASSPGTELRSYNSPLHF.